This T cell receptor beta chain was found in a study of blood T cell repertoires in COVID-19. Study overall: Acute and convalescent COVID-19 specimens originated in the United States, Italy and Spain. Nucleic acid was either cDNA or gDNA, and it came from T cells, B-cell-depleted T cells, or PBMCs.

In the original analysis: Estimates of nucleated cell counts were drawn from the amplification of reference gene primers. Measured with immunoSEQ multiplex PCR; TCRdb has only the in-frame clones, and not every one. That table supplies the V and J calls and clone size; D and trimming were determined from the DNA. The sample has around 200,000 clones; 80% to 85% are singletons. V gave up 6 bases and J gave up 2 bases, with 12 bases separating them. Germline-derived CDR1 and CDR2 are SGHAT and FQNNGV. The CDR3 runs 14 residues. The TCR comes from a human donor with acute or convalescent COVID-19. The donor label of this sample is uncertain. The chain couples TRBV11-2 to TRBJ2-3; the D gene is possibly TRBD2 (6 bases). The source material was peripheral blood. The CDR3 bases are TGTGCCAGCAGGTTTCGGGGGTACACAGATACGCAGTATTTT. It is translated as CASRFRGYTDTQYF.